One sample yielded the 15 T cell receptor beta chains listed below, sequenced in a study of blood T cell repertoires in COVID-19. The data were produced by immunoSEQ multiplex PCR, yet TCRdb's version contains in-frame clones alone and is incomplete. The sample records around 300,000 clones, approximately 86% being singletons. Sequenced sample: peripheral blood. All receptors come from a woman in her 70s with COVID-19, enrolled during active disease.

This chain connects TRBV28 to TRBJ2-7, with 9 bases matching TRBD1. CDR1 and CDR2 (germline): MDHEN, SYDVKM. The V gene end was trimmed by 8 bases and the J gene end by 5 bases; junction bases not matched to a gene: 7. This CDR3 comprises 13 residues. The CDR3 loop is CASGGQGSHEQYF. The CDR3 DNA reads as TGTGCCAGCGGGGGACAGGGATCCCACGAGCAGTACTTC.

The chain combines TRBV28 with TRBJ2-7, with TRBD1 as a possible D gene (6 bases). CDR1 is MDHEN, CDR2 SYDVKM, per germline. V was trimmed by 6 bases and J by 7 bases, leaving 13 bases between them. The CDR3 is 12 amino acids. Written as DNA, the CDR3 is TGTGCCAGCAGGCAAACAGGGAATGAGCAGTACTTC. It encodes CASRQTGNEQYF.

The chain recombines TRBV5-3 with TRBJ2-6; D remains unclear. TRBV5-3 is annotated as an ORF whose role is uncertain. With 5 bases removed from V and 1 base from J, the gap between germline ends came to 4 bases. This CDR3 is 13 amino acids long. In nucleotides, the CDR3 is TGTGCCAGAAGGAGTTCTGGGGCCAACGTCCTGACTTTC. Amino acids: CARRSSGANVLTF.

The rearrangement joins TRBV19 to TRBJ1-2; TRBD1 agrees at 11 bases. This CDR3 contains 15 residues. Germline values: CDR1 LNHDA, CDR2 SQIVND (reference sequence). Trimming removed 3 bases from V and 4 bases from J; junction bases left unmatched: 4. The CDR3 DNA reads TGTGCCAGTAGTATCGGGACAGGGGGTTTCTATGGCTACACCTTC. It encodes CASSIGTGGFYGYTF.

The rearrangement uses TRBV6-5 and TRBJ2-1; D is perhaps TRBD2 (5 bases). From germline, CDR1 is MNHEY and CDR2 SVGAGI. CDR3 size: 16 residues. Trimming left V 0 bases short and J 6 bases short, with 15 bases between. The CDR3 nucleotides are TGTGCCAGCAGTTACTCGCCAGACGTGAGGGTCAATGAGCAGTTCTTC. Encoded protein: CASSYSPDVRVNEQFF.

V usage is TRBV28 and J usage is TRBJ2-1, with 7 nucleotides matching TRBD2. This CDR3 is built from 13 residues. With 7 bases clipped from V and 4 bases from J, the junction kept 4 bases outside the gene matches. Germline-derived CDR1 and CDR2 are MDHEN and SYDVKM. DNA for the CDR3: TGTGCCAGCAATAGCGGGTCTTACAATGAGCAGTTCTTC. This sequence encodes CASNSGSYNEQFF.

The chain is built from TRBV7-2 and TRBJ1-5; D unresolved. The CDR3 has 13 residues. CDR1 is SGHTA and CDR2 is FQGNSA in the germline V gene. The V end lost 2 bases, the J end lost 2 bases, and 4 bases lay between the germline ends. The CDR3 reads CASSLSGNQPQHF. DNA of the CDR3: TGTGCCAGCAGCTTATCGGGCAATCAGCCCCAGCATTTT.

The rearrangement uses TRBV6-6 and TRBJ2-1; 11 positions match TRBD2. Unmatched junction bases numbered 6, after V lost 5 bases and J lost 6 bases. Germline V CDR1 and CDR2: MNHNY, SVGAGI (reference sequence). The CDR3 has 15 residues. Here the CDR3 DNA reads TGTGCCAGCAGTCTAACTAGCGGGGGCCCCAATGAGCAGTTCTTC. Amino acid sequence: CASSLTSGGPNEQFF.

The J gene is TRBJ2-7, the V gene TRBV10-3; TRBD2 might be the D (5 bases). CDR1 is ENHRY and CDR2 is SYGVKD in the germline V gene. The CDR3 is 13 amino acids. Trimming stripped 6 bases from V and 2 bases from J, with 11 bases between. For the CDR3, the DNA is TGTGCCATCAGCGGGGAGTCAGCCTACGAGCAGTACTTC. It is translated as CAISGESAYEQYF.

The chain employs TRBV4-2 and TRBJ1-1, with D perhaps TRBD1 (5 bases). This CDR3 is 13 amino acids long. CDR1 is LGHNA, CDR2 YNFKEQ, per germline. The V gene lost 8 bases and the J gene lost 10 bases, with 20 bases spanning the gap. The DNA for the CDR3 is TGTGCCAGCCAAGAGCGGGACTCCACCGCAGCTTTCTTT. Amino acids: CASQERDSTAAFF.

The J gene is TRBJ2-5, the V gene TRBV3-1 (or the pseudogene TRBV3-2); no definite D call. Per germline, CDR1 LGHDT and CDR2 YNNKEL (reference sequence). This CDR3 spans 12 amino acids. V was shortened by 1 base and J by 5 bases, with 5 bases between the two germline ends. Here the CDR3 reads CASSQAGETQYF. The CDR3 DNA reads TGTGCCAGCAGCCAAGCCGGGGAGACCCAGTACTTC.

The rearrangement joins TRBV7-8 to TRBJ2-7; 8 nucleotides align to TRBD2. The ends lost 5 bases at V and 6 bases at J; junction bases unmatched: 3. The CDR3 length is 12 residues. Germline CDR1 SGHVS, CDR2 FQNEAQ. The CDR3 protein is CASSPGLVEQYF. In nucleotides, the CDR3 is TGTGCCAGCAGCCCGGGACTAGTCGAGCAGTACTTC.

The CDR3 region is CASSLQSSGGMGEQYF. The CDR3 DNA reads as TGCGCCAGCAGCTTGCAATCCTCAGGGGGCATGGGCGAGCAGTACTTC. V and J are TRBV5-1 and TRBJ2-7; 8 bases align to TRBD1. The CDR3 contains 16 residues. V shed 1 base and J 6 bases; nucleotides not matched to a gene: 12. Germline values: CDR1 SGHRS, CDR2 YFSETQ.

V usage is TRBV5-4 and J usage is TRBJ2-2, with D tentatively TRBD2 (7 bases). The CDR3 has 15 amino acids. Germline V gene lookup returns CDR1 SGHNT and CDR2 YYREEE (reference sequence). V shed 5 bases and J shed 6 bases, with 17 bases lying between them. DNA of the CDR3: TGTGCCAGCAGTCTTAGAGGGGGGGACGCCGGGGAGCTGTTTTTT. Its protein is CASSLRGGDAGELFF.

The chain has TRBV3-1 (or the pseudogene TRBV3-2) and TRBJ1-6; tentatively, D is TRBD1 (5 bases). Germline V gives CDR1 LGHDT, CDR2 YNNKEL (reference sequence). The CDR3 runs 14 residues. Trimming removed 0 bases from V and 8 bases from J, with 8 bases in between. CDR3 nucleotide sequence: TGTGCCAGCAGCCAAGAGGCAGGGTATTCACCCCTCCACTTT. Its translation is CASSQEAGYSPLHF.